The clone carrying this T cell receptor (beta chain) was seen a handful of times. The antigen remains unidentified. Via MiXCR, TCRdb re-called the reads, giving one row per CDR3 protein. The table includes roughly 920,000 distinct CDR3 sequences, 31% detected once. The sample is drawn from a study of T cell repertoires in cytomegalovirus infection. At the level of the study: Newly reported HLA-C-restricted and thoroughly characterized HLA-B-restricted CMV epitopes were employed. In public TCR beta signatures, there were indications of both CMV infection and matching HLA type.

The CDR3 spans 18 residues. CDR1 SEHNR and CDR2 FQNEAQ come from the germline V gene (reference sequence). V was clipped by 4 bases and J by 0 bases, with 19 bases between them. Study outcomes and limitations: CMV-specific TCR beta clonotypes restricted by HLA-C dominated the ex vivo response.

The material sequenced was cultured CD8+ T cells from PBMCs, taken from culture after CMV antigen stimulation. The clonotype was recovered from a human donor in good health (CMV status not recorded). Some clones in this sample may be carry-over from other donors' samples. J is TRBJ1-3 and V is TRBV7-9; D possibly corresponds to TRBD1 (5 bases). The CDR3 protein is CASSSTRDPVDSGNTIYF. In nucleotides, the CDR3 is TGTGCCAGCAGCTCTACACGGGACCCAGTCGACTCTGGAAACACCATATATTTT. Together with reference TRBV7-9 and TRBJ1-3, the CDR3 gives the full variable domain: DTGVSQNPRHKITKRGQNVTFRCDPISEHNRLYWYRQTLGQGPEFLTYFQNEAQLEKSRLLSDRFSAERPKGSFSTLEIQRTEQGDSAMYLCASSSTRDPVDSGNTIYFGEGSWLTVV.